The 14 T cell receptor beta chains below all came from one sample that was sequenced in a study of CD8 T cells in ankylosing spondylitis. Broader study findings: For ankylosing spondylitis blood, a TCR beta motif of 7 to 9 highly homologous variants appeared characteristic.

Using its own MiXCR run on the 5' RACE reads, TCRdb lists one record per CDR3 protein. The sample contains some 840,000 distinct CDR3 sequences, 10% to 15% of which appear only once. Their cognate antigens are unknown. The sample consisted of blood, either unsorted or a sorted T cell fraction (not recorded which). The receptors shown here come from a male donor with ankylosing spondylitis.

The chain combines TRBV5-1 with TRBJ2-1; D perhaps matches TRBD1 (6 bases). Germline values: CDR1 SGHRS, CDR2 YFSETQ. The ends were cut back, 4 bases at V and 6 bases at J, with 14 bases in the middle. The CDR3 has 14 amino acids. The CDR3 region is CASSTRTRGNEQFF. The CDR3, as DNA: TGCGCCAGCAGCACCCGGACCAGGGGCAATGAGCAGTTCTTC.

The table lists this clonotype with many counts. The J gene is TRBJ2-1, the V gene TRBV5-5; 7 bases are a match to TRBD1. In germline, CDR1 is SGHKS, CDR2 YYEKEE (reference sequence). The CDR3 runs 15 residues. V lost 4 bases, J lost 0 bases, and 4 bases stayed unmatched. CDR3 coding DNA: TGTGCCAGCAGCCGGGGACAGAGCTCCTACAATGAGCAGTTCTTC. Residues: CASSRGQSSYNEQFF.

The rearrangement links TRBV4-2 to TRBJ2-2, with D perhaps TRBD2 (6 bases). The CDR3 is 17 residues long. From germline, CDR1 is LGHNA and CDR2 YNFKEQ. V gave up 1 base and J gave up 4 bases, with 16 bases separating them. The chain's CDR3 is CASSQVDGMGGTGELFF. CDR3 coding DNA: TGTGCCAGCAGCCAAGTTGACGGAATGGGGGGCACCGGGGAGCTGTTTTTT.

DNA for the CDR3: TGTGCCTGGACAGGGCGTAGGTCTTACTCCTACAATGAGCAGTTCTTC. Amino acids: CAWTGRRSYSYNEQFF. The rearrangement uses TRBV30 and TRBJ2-1; perhaps TRBD1 as D (5 bases). The V end lost 4 bases, the J end lost 0 bases, and 16 bases lay between the germline ends. CDR1 and CDR2 from the germline V gene are GTSNPN and SVGIG (reference sequence). This CDR3 is built from 16 residues.

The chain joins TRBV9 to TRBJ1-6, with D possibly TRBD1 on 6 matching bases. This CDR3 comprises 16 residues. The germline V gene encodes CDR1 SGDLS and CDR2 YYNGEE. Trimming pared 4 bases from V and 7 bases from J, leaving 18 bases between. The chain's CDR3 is CASSHRRGTLNSPLHF. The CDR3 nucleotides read TGTGCCAGCAGCCATAGGAGGGGGACTCTGAATTCACCCCTCCACTTT. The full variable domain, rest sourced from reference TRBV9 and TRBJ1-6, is DSGVTQTPKHLITATGQRVTLRCSPRSGDLSVYWYQQSLDQGLQFLIQYYNGEERAKGNILERFSAQQFPDLHSELNLSSLELGDSALYFCASSHRRGTLNSPLHFGNGTRLTVT.

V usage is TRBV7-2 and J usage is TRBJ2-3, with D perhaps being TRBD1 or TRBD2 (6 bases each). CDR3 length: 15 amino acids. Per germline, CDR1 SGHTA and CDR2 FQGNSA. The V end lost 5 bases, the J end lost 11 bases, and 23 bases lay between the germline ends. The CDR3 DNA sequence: TGTGCCAGCAGCGCTTACTCTTCCGGGGGCCTCGGGCAGTATTTT. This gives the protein CASSAYSSGGLGQYF. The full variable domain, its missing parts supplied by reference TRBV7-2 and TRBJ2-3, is GAGVSQSPSNKVTEKGKDVELRCDPISGHTALYWYRQSLGQGLEFLIYFQGNSAPDKSGLPSDRFSAERTGGSVSTLTIQRTQQEDSAVYLCASSAYSSGGLGQYFGPGTRLTVL.

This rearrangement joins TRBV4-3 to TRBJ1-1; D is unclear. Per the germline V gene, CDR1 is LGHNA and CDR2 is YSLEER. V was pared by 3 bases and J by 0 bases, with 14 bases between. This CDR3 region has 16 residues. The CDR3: CASSQGAGGMNTEAFF. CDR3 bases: TGCGCCAGCAGCCAGGGCGCCGGTGGTATGAACACTGAAGCTTTCTTT.

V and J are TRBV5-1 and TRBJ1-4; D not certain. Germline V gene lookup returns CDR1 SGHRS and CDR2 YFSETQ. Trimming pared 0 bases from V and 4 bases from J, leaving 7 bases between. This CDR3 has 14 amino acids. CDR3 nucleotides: TGCGCCAGCAGCTTGGGACAAATTAATGAAAAACTGTTTTTT. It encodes CASSLGQINEKLFF. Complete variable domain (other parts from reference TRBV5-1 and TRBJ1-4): KAGVTQTPRYLIKTRGQQVTLSCSPISGHRSVSWYQQTPGQGLQFLFEYFSETQRNKGNFPGRFSGRQFSNSRSEMNVSTLELGDSALYLCASSLGQINEKLFFGSGTQLSVL.

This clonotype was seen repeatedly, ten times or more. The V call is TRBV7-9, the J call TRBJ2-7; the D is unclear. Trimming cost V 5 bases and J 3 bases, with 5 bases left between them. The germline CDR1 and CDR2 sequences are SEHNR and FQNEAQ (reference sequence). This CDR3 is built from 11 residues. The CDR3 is CASSPRYEQYF. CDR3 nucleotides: TGTGCCAGCAGCCCCCGCTACGAGCAGTACTTC.

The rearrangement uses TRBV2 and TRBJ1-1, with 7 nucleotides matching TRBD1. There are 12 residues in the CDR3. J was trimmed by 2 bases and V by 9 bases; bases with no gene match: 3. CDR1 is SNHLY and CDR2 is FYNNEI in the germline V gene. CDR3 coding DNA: TGTGCCAGAAGACAGGGAAACACTGAAGCTTTCTTT. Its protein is CARRQGNTEAFF.

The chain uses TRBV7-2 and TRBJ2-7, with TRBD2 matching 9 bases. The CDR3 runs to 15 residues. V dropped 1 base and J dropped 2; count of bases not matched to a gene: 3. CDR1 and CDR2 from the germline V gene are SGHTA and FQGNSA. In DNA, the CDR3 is TGTGCCAGCAGCTTAGGACTAGCGGTGGCCTACGAGCAGTACTTC. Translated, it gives CASSLGLAVAYEQYF.

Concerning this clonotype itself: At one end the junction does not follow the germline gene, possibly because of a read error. In nucleotides, the CDR3 is TGTGCCAGCAGATATCAGGGCGGCGGACAATCCTTC. It yields the protein CASRYQGGGQSF. This sequence joins TRBV28 and TRBJ2-7, with D perhaps TRBD1 (5 bases). The germline V gene encodes CDR1 MDHEN and CDR2 SYDVKM. The CDR3 consists of 12 residues.

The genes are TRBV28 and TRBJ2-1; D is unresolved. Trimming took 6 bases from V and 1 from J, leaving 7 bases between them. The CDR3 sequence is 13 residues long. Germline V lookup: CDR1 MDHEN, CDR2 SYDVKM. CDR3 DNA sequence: TGTGCCAGCAGAATGGGGTCCTACAATGAGCAGTTCTTC. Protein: CASRMGSYNEQFF. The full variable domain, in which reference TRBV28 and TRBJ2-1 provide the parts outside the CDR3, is DVKVTQSSRYLVKRTGEKVFLECVQDMDHENMFWYRQDPGLGLRLIYFSYDVKMKEKGDIPEGYSVSREKKERFSLILESASTNQTSMYLCASRMGSYNEQFFGPGTRLTVL.

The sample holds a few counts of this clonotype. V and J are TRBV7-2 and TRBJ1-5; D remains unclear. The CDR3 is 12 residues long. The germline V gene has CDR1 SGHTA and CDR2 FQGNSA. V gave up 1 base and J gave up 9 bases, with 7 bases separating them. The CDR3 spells CASSLGGRPQHF. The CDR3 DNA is TGTGCCAGCAGCTTAGGAGGGCGGCCCCAGCATTTT.